In its sample, the clone carrying this TCR beta chain was seen many times. Together with a sample-barcoded 5' primer, a J-beta primer mix was included in a second PCR lasting roughly 6 to 12 cycles. TCRdb re-analysed the 5' RACE reads in MiXCR, keeping a single row per CDR3 protein. The data hold some 850,000 distinct CDR3 sequences, with roughly 25% observed a single time. Every donor contributed roughly 10 milliliters of peripheral blood by blood draw. This specimen comes from a study of blood T cells in healthy people across ages. The trim removed 3 bases at V and 1 base at J, leaving 8 bases unmatched. Germline V lookup: CDR1 SGHDT, CDR2 YYEEEE. The CDR3 runs 17 residues. This sample also appeared in a second study, on T cells of mothers and their children. From that study: A few healthy Caucasian mothers and their six children donated.

The TCR comes from a boy younger than 18 in good health. V usage is TRBV5-6 and J usage is TRBJ2-2; 8 nucleotides line up with TRBD1. The specimen sequenced was blood. Here the CDR3 DNA reads TGTGCCAGCAGCTCCACAGGGACAGGACGGAACACCGGGGAGCTGTTTTTT. Amino acids: CASSSTGTGRNTGELFF.